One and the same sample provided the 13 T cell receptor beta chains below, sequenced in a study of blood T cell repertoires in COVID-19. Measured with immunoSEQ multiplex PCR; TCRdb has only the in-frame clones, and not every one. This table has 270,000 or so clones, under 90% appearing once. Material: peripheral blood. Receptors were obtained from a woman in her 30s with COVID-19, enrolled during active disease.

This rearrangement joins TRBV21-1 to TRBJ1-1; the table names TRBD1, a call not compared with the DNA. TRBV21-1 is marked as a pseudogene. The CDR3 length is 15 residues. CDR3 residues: CASSKETGGNTEAFF. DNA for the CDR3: TGTGCCAGCAGCAAAGAAACAGGGGGAAACACTGAAGCTTTCTTT.

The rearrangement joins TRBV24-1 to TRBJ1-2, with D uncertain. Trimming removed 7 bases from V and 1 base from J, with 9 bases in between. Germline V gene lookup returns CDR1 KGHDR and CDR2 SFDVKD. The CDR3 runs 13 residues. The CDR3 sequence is CATSAGVNYGYTF. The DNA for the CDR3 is TGTGCCACCAGCGCCGGAGTTAACTATGGCTACACCTTC.

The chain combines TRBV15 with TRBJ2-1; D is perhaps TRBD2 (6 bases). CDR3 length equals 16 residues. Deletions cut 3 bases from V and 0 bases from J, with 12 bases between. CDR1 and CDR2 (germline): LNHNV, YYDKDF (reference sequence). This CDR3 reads CATSRPRGGSYNEQFF. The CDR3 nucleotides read TGTGCCACCAGCAGGCCGAGGGGAGGCTCCTACAATGAGCAGTTCTTC.

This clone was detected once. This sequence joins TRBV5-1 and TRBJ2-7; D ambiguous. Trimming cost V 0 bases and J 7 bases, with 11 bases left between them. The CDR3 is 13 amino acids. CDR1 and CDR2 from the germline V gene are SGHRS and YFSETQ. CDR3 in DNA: TGCGCCAGCAGCTTGGGGGCCCCCCGGGAGCAGTACTTC. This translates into CASSLGAPREQYF.

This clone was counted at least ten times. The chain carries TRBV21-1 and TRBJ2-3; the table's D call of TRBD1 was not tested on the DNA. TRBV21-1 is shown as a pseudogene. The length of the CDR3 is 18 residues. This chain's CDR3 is CASSKAPGQGWSTDTQYF. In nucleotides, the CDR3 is TGTGCCAGCAGCAAAGCCCCGGGACAGGGGTGGAGCACAGATACGCAGTATTTT.

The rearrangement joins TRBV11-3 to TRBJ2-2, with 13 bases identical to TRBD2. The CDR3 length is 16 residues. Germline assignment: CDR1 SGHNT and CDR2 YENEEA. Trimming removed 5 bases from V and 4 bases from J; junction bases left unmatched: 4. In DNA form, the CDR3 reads TGTGCCAGCAGCCCCCGGACTAGCGGGGGCACCGGGGAGCTGTTTTTT. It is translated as CASSPRTSGGTGELFF.

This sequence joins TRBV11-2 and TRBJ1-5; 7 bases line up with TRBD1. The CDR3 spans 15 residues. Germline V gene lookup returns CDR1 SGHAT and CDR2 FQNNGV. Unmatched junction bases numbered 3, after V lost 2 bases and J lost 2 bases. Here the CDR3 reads CASSLRQGGNQPQHF. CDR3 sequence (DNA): TGTGCCAGCAGCTTACGGCAGGGGGGCAATCAGCCCCAGCATTTT.

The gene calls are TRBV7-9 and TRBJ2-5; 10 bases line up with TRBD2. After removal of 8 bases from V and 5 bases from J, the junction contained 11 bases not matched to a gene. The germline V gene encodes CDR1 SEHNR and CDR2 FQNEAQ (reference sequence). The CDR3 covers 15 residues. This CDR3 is CASAYLAGAWETQYF. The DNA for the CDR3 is TGTGCCAGCGCCTATCTAGCGGGGGCCTGGGAGACCCAGTACTTC.

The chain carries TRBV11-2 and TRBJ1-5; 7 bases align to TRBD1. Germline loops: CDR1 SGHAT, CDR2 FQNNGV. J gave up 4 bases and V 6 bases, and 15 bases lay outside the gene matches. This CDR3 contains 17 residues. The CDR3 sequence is CASRQGLSDRRNQPQHF. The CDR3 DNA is TGTGCCAGCAGGCAAGGTCTGTCGGACAGGCGTAATCAGCCCCAGCATTTT.

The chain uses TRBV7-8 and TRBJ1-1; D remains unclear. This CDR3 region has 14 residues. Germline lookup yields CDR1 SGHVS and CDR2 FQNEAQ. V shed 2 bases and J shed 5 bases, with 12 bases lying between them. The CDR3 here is CASSLYPGGTEAFF. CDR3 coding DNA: TGTGCCAGCAGCTTATATCCGGGAGGGACTGAAGCTTTCTTT. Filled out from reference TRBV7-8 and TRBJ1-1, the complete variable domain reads GAGVSQSPRYKVAKRGQDVALRCDPISGHVSLFWYQQALGQGPEFLTYFQNEAQLDKSGLPSDRFFAERPEGSVSTLKIQRTQQEDSAVYLCASSLYPGGTEAFFGQGTRLTVV.

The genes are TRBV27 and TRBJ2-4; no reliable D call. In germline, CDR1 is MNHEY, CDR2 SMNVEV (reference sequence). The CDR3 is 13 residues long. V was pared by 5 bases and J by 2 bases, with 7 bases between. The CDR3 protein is CASSSLTKNIQYF. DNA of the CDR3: TGTGCCAGCAGTAGCCTAACCAAAAACATTCAGTACTTC.

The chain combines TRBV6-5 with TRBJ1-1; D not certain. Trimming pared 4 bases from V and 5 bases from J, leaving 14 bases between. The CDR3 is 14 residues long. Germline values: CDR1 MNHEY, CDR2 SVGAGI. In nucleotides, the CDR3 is TGTGCCAGCAGTTTAGCGGGAGTAGGGACTGAAGCTTTCTTT. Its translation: CASSLAGVGTEAFF.

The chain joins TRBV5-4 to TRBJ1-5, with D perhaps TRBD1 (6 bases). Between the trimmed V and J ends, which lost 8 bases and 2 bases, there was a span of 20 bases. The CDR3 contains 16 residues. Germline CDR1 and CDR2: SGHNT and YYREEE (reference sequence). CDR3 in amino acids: CASPTPVRGRNQPQHF. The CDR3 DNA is TGTGCCAGTCCAACCCCCGTCAGGGGTCGCAATCAGCCCCAGCATTTT.